This TCR beta chain was sequenced for a study of blood T cell repertoires in COVID-19. Study-level information: Samples came from the United States, Italy and Spain, spanning acute and convalescent COVID-19. Sources were T cells, B-cell-depleted T cells, or PBMCs; the material itself was cDNA or gDNA.

The CDR3 consists of 15 residues. The germline CDR1 and CDR2 sequences are MDHEN and SYDVKM. Turning to this clone: One end of the junction varies from germline; a read error may be responsible.

Using immunoSEQ multiplex PCR, the repertoire was profiled, and TCRdb retains in-frame clones only, with some absent. The table lists roughly 250,000 clones, 75% to 90% of them singletons. Sequenced sample: PBMCs or T cells enriched from blood (not recorded which). The chain links TRBV28 to TRBJ1-5, with D perhaps matching TRBD1 (6 bases). This clonotype was obtained from a man between 35 and 55 years old who had recovered from COVID-19. CDR3: CASTLRGAGIQPQHF. The CDR3 coding sequence is TGTGCCAGCACTTTACGGGGGGCAGGTATTCAGCCCCAGCATTTT. Full variable domain (missing parts from reference TRBV28 and TRBJ1-5): DVKVTQSSRYLVKRTGEKVFLECVQDMDHENMFWYRQDPGLGLRLIYFSYDVKMKEKGDIPEGYSVSREKKERFSLILESASTNQTSMYLCASTLRGAGIQPQHFGDGTRLSIL.